A selection of T cell receptor beta chains follows, all from one sample in a study of shared clonotypes between healthy human individuals. Measured with immunoSEQ multiplex PCR; TCRdb has only the in-frame clones, and not every one. The table includes around 940,000 clones, less than 85% detected once. Sequencing was done on a sample of memory CD4+ T cells sorted from blood. These receptors were taken from a young man in good health. CDR3s include the opening cysteine and the closing phenylalanine or tryptophan. A D gene is named only where the DNA matches it firmly. Where a row states a size, it is once, few, many or the class of an expanded clone; other rows omit it.

CDR3aa: CASSFEGQAFF
CDR3nt: TGTGCCAGCAGCTTTGAGGGGCAAGCTTTCTTT
j_gene: TRBJ1-1
abundance: -
d_gene: -
v_gene: TRBV7-2
len: 11

CDR3aa: CASSYSRWTNEKLFF
CDR3nt: TGTGCCAGCAGTTACTCACGGTGGACTAATGAAAAACTGTTTTTT
j_gene: TRBJ1-4
abundance: -
d_gene: -
v_gene: TRBV6-5
len: 15

CDR3aa: CASSILGTSNQPQHF
CDR3nt: TGTGCCAGTAGTATTCTAGGGACGAGCAATCAGCCCCAGCATTTT
j_gene: TRBJ1-5
abundance: -
d_gene: -
v_gene: TRBV19
len: 15

CDR3aa: CASSYTGWVSPLHF
CDR3nt: TGTGCCAGCAGTTATACGGGGTGGGTTTCACCCCTCCACTTT
j_gene: TRBJ1-6
abundance: -
d_gene: -
v_gene: TRBV27
len: 14

CDR3aa: CASSRGGGGGYGYTF
CDR3nt: TGTGCCAGCTCACGTGGAGGAGGCGGCGGCTATGGCTACACCTTC
j_gene: TRBJ1-2
abundance: -
d_gene: -
v_gene: TRBV18
len: 15

CDR3aa: CASSTQGGYTF
CDR3nt: TGTGCCAGTAGTACACAAGGTGGCTACACCTTC
j_gene: TRBJ1-2
abundance: -
d_gene: -
v_gene: TRBV19
len: 11

CDR3aa: CASSQAPLGRLRFQPQHF
CDR3nt: TGCGCCAGCAGCCAAGCTCCGTTGGGCAGACTCCGCTTCCAGCCCCAGCATTTT
j_gene: TRBJ1-5
abundance: -
d_gene: -
v_gene: TRBV4-1
len: 18

CDR3aa: CARSHAVGGQETQYF
CDR3nt: TGTGCCAGAAGTCATGCCGTGGGGGGGCAAGAGACCCAGTACTTC
j_gene: TRBJ2-5
abundance: -
d_gene: TRBD2
v_gene: TRBV5-3
len: 15

CDR3aa: CASSREGVGETQYF
CDR3nt: TGCGCCAGCAGCCGAGAGGGGGTCGGGGAGACCCAGTACTTC
j_gene: TRBJ2-5
abundance: -
d_gene: -
v_gene: TRBV4-1
len: 14

CDR3aa: CASPSGTPNNEQFF
CDR3nt: TGTGCCAGCCCCTCCGGAACACCCAACAATGAGCAGTTCTTC
j_gene: TRBJ2-1
abundance: -
d_gene: -
v_gene: TRBV7-3
len: 14

CDR3aa: CASSLVAAGETQYF
CDR3nt: TGCGCCAGCAGCTTGGTCGCAGCGGGAGAGACCCAGTACTTC
j_gene: TRBJ2-5
abundance: -
d_gene: -
v_gene: TRBV5-1
len: 14

CDR3aa: CASSLQGRGQDTQYF
CDR3nt: TGTGCCAGCAGCTTACAGGGAAGGGGGCAAGATACGCAGTATTTT
j_gene: TRBJ2-3
abundance: -
d_gene: TRBD1
v_gene: TRBV7-3
len: 15

CDR3aa: CASSRGYDGETQYF
CDR3nt: TGTGCCAGCAGTCGGGGTTATGACGGGGAGACCCAGTACTTC
j_gene: TRBJ2-5
abundance: -
d_gene: -
v_gene: TRBV2
len: 14

CDR3aa: CASSPDRVNTEAFF
CDR3nt: TGTGCCAGCTCACCGGACAGAGTGAACACTGAAGCTTTCTTT
j_gene: TRBJ1-1
abundance: -
d_gene: -
v_gene: TRBV18
len: 14

CDR3aa: CASSGHPGQGAEAFF
CDR3nt: TGTGCCAGCAGTGGACACCCGGGACAGGGCGCTGAAGCTTTCTTT
j_gene: TRBJ1-1
abundance: once
d_gene: TRBD1
v_gene: TRBV6-1
len: 15

CDR3aa: CASSLAALHTGELFF
CDR3nt: TGTGCCAGCAGCTTGGCAGCACTCCACACCGGGGAGCTGTTTTTT
j_gene: TRBJ2-2
abundance: -
d_gene: -
v_gene: TRBV5-5
len: 15

CDR3aa: CASSRGEGYGYTF
CDR3nt: TGTGCCAGCAGCCGGGGTGAGGGCTATGGCTACACCTTC
j_gene: TRBJ1-2
abundance: once
d_gene: -
v_gene: TRBV5-5
len: 13

CDR3aa: CASSLVAEEKTQYF
CDR3nt: TGTGCTAGCAGCTTGGTCGCTGAGGAAAAGACCCAGTACTTC
j_gene: TRBJ2-5
abundance: once
d_gene: -
v_gene: TRBV7-7
len: 14

CDR3aa: CASSPQGGNTIYF
CDR3nt: TGTGCCAGTAGTCCTCAGGGTGGAAACACCATATATTTT
j_gene: TRBJ1-3
abundance: -
d_gene: -
v_gene: TRBV19
len: 13

CDR3aa: CASSFGQGLTYEQYF
CDR3nt: TGTGCCAGCAGTTTTGGACAGGGACTTACCTACGAGCAGTACTTC
j_gene: TRBJ2-7
abundance: -
d_gene: TRBD1
v_gene: TRBV11-3
len: 15

CDR3aa: CASSEMGQEATNEKLFF
CDR3nt: TGCGCCAGCAGTGAAATGGGACAGGAGGCAACTAATGAAAAACTGTTTTTT
j_gene: TRBJ1-4
abundance: -
d_gene: TRBD1
v_gene: TRBV10-1
len: 17

CDR3aa: CASNENRGHDTEAFF
CDR3nt: TGTGCCAGCAACGAAAACAGGGGCCACGACACTGAAGCTTTCTTT
j_gene: TRBJ1-1
abundance: -
d_gene: TRBD1
v_gene: TRBV6-5
len: 15

CDR3aa: CASSFGQGTETQYF
CDR3nt: TGTGCCAGCAGTTTTGGGCAGGGGACAGAGACCCAGTACTTC
j_gene: TRBJ2-5
abundance: -
d_gene: -
v_gene: TRBV27
len: 14

CDR3aa: CASSQGGQGNTEAFF
CDR3nt: TGTGCCAGCAGCCAAGGCGGACAGGGGAACACTGAAGCTTTCTTT
j_gene: TRBJ1-1
abundance: -
d_gene: TRBD1
v_gene: TRBV11-2
len: 15

CDR3aa: CASSSAGTVNEKLFF
CDR3nt: TGTGCCAGCAGCTCGGCCGGGACAGTTAATGAAAAACTGTTTTTT
j_gene: TRBJ1-4
abundance: -
d_gene: TRBD1
v_gene: TRBV5-6
len: 15

CDR3aa: CASSLEEGSYNEQFF
CDR3nt: TGTGCCAGCAGCTTGGAGGAGGGCTCCTACAATGAGCAGTTCTTC
j_gene: TRBJ2-1
abundance: once
d_gene: -
v_gene: TRBV5-6
len: 15

CDR3aa: CASSYNNRANNEKLFF
CDR3nt: TGCGCCAGCAGCTATAACAACAGGGCTAATAATGAAAAACTGTTTTTT
j_gene: TRBJ1-4
abundance: many
d_gene: -
v_gene: TRBV4-3
len: 16

CDR3aa: CASSSSSVRGPGNTIYF
CDR3nt: TGCGCCAGCAGCTCGAGCTCGGTTAGGGGGCCTGGAAACACCATATATTTT
j_gene: TRBJ1-3
abundance: -
d_gene: TRBD1
v_gene: TRBV5-1
len: 17

CDR3aa: CASSLLQGSEKLFF
CDR3nt: TGTGCCAGCAGTTTACTACAGGGGTCTGAAAAACTGTTTTTT
j_gene: TRBJ1-4
abundance: -
d_gene: TRBD1
v_gene: TRBV28
len: 14

CDR3aa: CAISPSGRETQYF
CDR3nt: TGTGCCATCAGCCCCTCGGGCCGGGAGACCCAGTACTTC
j_gene: TRBJ2-5
abundance: -
d_gene: -
v_gene: TRBV10-3
len: 13

CDR3aa: CASSYSLSAHGPLHF
CDR3nt: TGTGCCAGCAGTTACTCGTTATCAGCCCATGGGCCCCTCCACTTT
j_gene: TRBJ1-6
abundance: -
d_gene: -
v_gene: TRBV6-5
len: 15

CDR3aa: CASSSRQGAYGYTF
CDR3nt: TGTGCCAGCAGTTCCCGACAGGGGGCATATGGCTACACCTTC
j_gene: TRBJ1-2
abundance: few
d_gene: TRBD1
v_gene: TRBV27
len: 14

CDR3aa: CSAYVFEKLFF
CDR3nt: TGCAGTGCGTATGTTTTTGAAAAACTGTTTTTT
j_gene: TRBJ1-4
abundance: few
d_gene: -
v_gene: TRBV20-1
len: 11

CDR3aa: CASSYEAGRYPFF
CDR3nt: TGTGCCAGCAGTTACGAGGCGGGACGGTATCCGTTCTTC
j_gene: TRBJ2-1
abundance: -
d_gene: -
v_gene: TRBV6-5
len: 13

CDR3aa: CASSIGGRQGQGSSEQYF
CDR3nt: TGTGCCAGTAGTATCGGGGGCCGTCAGGGACAGGGGAGTTCCGAGCAGTACTTC
j_gene: TRBJ2-7
abundance: -
d_gene: TRBD1
v_gene: TRBV19
len: 18

CDR3aa: CASRQGHYGYTF
CDR3nt: TGTGCCAGCAGGCAGGGACACTATGGCTACACCTTC
j_gene: TRBJ1-2
abundance: -
d_gene: -
v_gene: TRBV25-1
len: 12

CDR3aa: CATSRPGLGQNQPQHF
CDR3nt: TGTGCCACCAGCAGACCGGGACTAGGCCAAAATCAGCCCCAGCATTTT
j_gene: TRBJ1-5
abundance: -
d_gene: -
v_gene: TRBV15
len: 16

CDR3aa: CASSLSRGNTGELFF
CDR3nt: TGTGCCAGCAGTTTATCGAGGGGTAACACCGGGGAGCTGTTTTTT
j_gene: TRBJ2-2
abundance: -
d_gene: -
v_gene: TRBV27
len: 15

CDR3aa: CASSIGHRTVGAFF
CDR3nt: TGTGCCAGTAGTATAGGCCACCGGACAGTGGGAGCTTTCTTT
j_gene: TRBJ1-1
abundance: -
d_gene: -
v_gene: TRBV19
len: 14

CDR3aa: CASTPSGTSGNTIYF
CDR3nt: TGTGCCAGCACCCCTTCAGGGACTTCTGGAAACACCATATATTTT
j_gene: TRBJ1-3
abundance: -
d_gene: -
v_gene: TRBV9
len: 15

CDR3aa: CASSPNLGATDTQYF
CDR3nt: TGCGCCAGCAGCCCAAATCTAGGCGCCACAGATACGCAGTATTTT
j_gene: TRBJ2-3
abundance: -
d_gene: -
v_gene: TRBV5-1
len: 15

CDR3aa: CASSSSGGSTDTQYF
CDR3nt: TGTGCCAGTAGTAGTAGCGGGGGGAGCACAGATACGCAGTATTTT
j_gene: TRBJ2-3
abundance: -
d_gene: TRBD2
v_gene: TRBV19
len: 15

CDR3aa: CASSIEAVQPQHF
CDR3nt: TGTGCCAGTAGTATAGAGGCGGTCCAGCCCCAGCATTTT
j_gene: TRBJ1-5
abundance: once
d_gene: -
v_gene: TRBV19
len: 13

CDR3aa: CASSLQSYEQHF
CDR3nt: TGTGCCAGCAGCTTACAGTCCTACGAGCAGCACTTC
j_gene: TRBJ2-7
abundance: once
d_gene: -
v_gene: TRBV11-1
len: 12

CDR3aa: CASSQGLNTGELFF
CDR3nt: TGTGCCAGCAGCCAGGGACTGAACACCGGGGAGCTGTTTTTT
j_gene: TRBJ2-2
abundance: -
d_gene: -
v_gene: TRBV5-4
len: 14

CDR3aa: CAISDSGVMGLNPYGYTF
CDR3nt: TGTGCCATCAGTGACTCGGGCGTAATGGGCCTTAATCCCTATGGCTACACCTTC
j_gene: TRBJ1-2
abundance: few
d_gene: -
v_gene: TRBV10-3
len: 18

CDR3aa: CASSYGIANNEQFF
CDR3nt: TGTGCCAGCAGCTATGGAATAGCGAACAATGAGCAGTTCTTC
j_gene: TRBJ2-1
abundance: once
d_gene: -
v_gene: TRBV7-2
len: 14

CDR3aa: CASSAQGWYEQYF
CDR3nt: TGTGCCAGCAGTGCTCAGGGATGGTACGAGCAGTACTTC
j_gene: TRBJ2-7
abundance: -
d_gene: -
v_gene: TRBV2
len: 13

CDR3aa: CAWGRNTGELFF
CDR3nt: TGTGCCTGGGGTCGTAACACCGGGGAGCTGTTTTTT
j_gene: TRBJ2-2
abundance: -
d_gene: -
v_gene: TRBV30
len: 12

CDR3aa: CASSLGQGQGGNEQFF
CDR3nt: TGTGCCAGCAGCTTGGGGCAGGGACAGGGAGGGAATGAGCAGTTCTTC
j_gene: TRBJ2-1
abundance: -
d_gene: TRBD1
v_gene: TRBV5-4
len: 16

CDR3aa: CASSSDSRDTQYF
CDR3nt: TGTGCCAGTAGTTCCGACAGCAGAGATACGCAGTATTTT
j_gene: TRBJ2-3
abundance: -
d_gene: -
v_gene: TRBV19
len: 13

CDR3aa: CASSRSQSGSGNTIYF
CDR3nt: TGTGCCAGCAGCCGATCCCAGTCGGGGTCGGGAAACACCATATATTTT
j_gene: TRBJ1-3
abundance: -
d_gene: -
v_gene: TRBV7-2
len: 16

CDR3aa: CASSLYGGGAVDTQYF
CDR3nt: TGTGCCAGCAGCTTATATGGCGGGGGGGCCGTAGATACGCAGTATTTT
j_gene: TRBJ2-3
abundance: -
d_gene: TRBD2
v_gene: TRBV7-8
len: 16

CDR3aa: CAISAQDPYEQYF
CDR3nt: TGTGCCATCAGTGCTCAAGATCCCTACGAGCAGTACTTC
j_gene: TRBJ2-7
abundance: -
d_gene: -
v_gene: TRBV10-3
len: 13

CDR3aa: CASSKEVGQNYGYTF
CDR3nt: TGTGCCAGCAGCAAAGAGGTAGGACAGAACTATGGCTACACCTTC
j_gene: TRBJ1-2
abundance: -
d_gene: -
v_gene: TRBV21-1
len: 15

CDR3aa: CAWRTQTGLAYEQYF
CDR3nt: TGTGCCTGGAGGACCCAGACAGGGCTAGCCTACGAGCAGTACTTC
j_gene: TRBJ2-7
abundance: -
d_gene: TRBD1
v_gene: TRBV30
len: 15

CDR3aa: CASSVQMDTQYF
CDR3nt: TGCGCCAGCAGCGTACAAATGGATACGCAGTATTTT
j_gene: TRBJ2-3
abundance: -
d_gene: -
v_gene: TRBV5-1
len: 12